This section outlines one T cell receptor (beta chain) sequence together with its context. The authors prepared the TCRbeta library with unique molecular identifiers. TCRdb re-called the PCR reads with MiXCR, one entry per CDR3 protein. Among about 350,000 distinct CDR3 sequences listed, about 14% were seen once. This sample stems from a study of T-cell reconstitution after alpha-beta-depleted transplantation in children. This CDR3 contains 14 residues. The germline V and J ends were trimmed by 2 bases and 9 bases, with 16 bases remaining between them. Germline CDR1 DFQATT, CDR2 SNEGSKA (reference sequence).

Material: PBMCs, obtained from the stem cell graft. This clonotype was sampled from a human donor who donated a stem cell graft to a child with Fanconi anemia. This chain uses TRBV20-1 with TRBJ2-2; D may match TRBD1 or TRBD2 (5 bases each). The CDR3 region has the DNA TGCAGTGCTAGAAGCTGGGACCAAGATCGGGAGCTGTTTTTT. It encodes CSARSWDQDRELFF.